The 22 T cell receptor beta chains below all came from one sample that was sequenced in a study of identical twins. TCRdb used MiXCR to reprocess the 5' RACE reads, holding one entry per CDR3 protein. The table shows about 470,000 distinct CDR3 sequences, with 24% occurring only once. This sample was also put to use in a study of T cells expressing NK-cell markers.

Material for sequencing was CD4+ T cells sorted from blood. The receptors were gathered from a woman under 30 in good health.

This chain uses TRBV14 with TRBJ1-5, with D hard to call. Looked up from germline, CDR1 is SGHDN and CDR2 is FVKESK. This CDR3 is built from 13 residues. Trimming shortened V by 3 bases and J by 7 bases, and 10 bases separated the two germline ends. The CDR3 loop is CASSQSGRQPQHF. CDR3 nucleotide sequence: TGTGCCAGCAGCCAGAGCGGTCGGCAGCCCCAGCATTTT.

The rearrangement joins TRBV7-8 to TRBJ2-3; D is unresolved. Germline V CDR1 and CDR2: SGHVS, FQNEAQ. There are 13 residues in the CDR3. Trimming took off 3 bases at V and 6 bases at J, with 10 bases between the two ends. The CDR3 is CASSLIITDTQYF. In DNA, the CDR3 is TGTGCCAGCAGCTTGATCATTACGGATACGCAGTATTTT. The variable domain in full, with the rest retrieved from reference TRBV7-8 and TRBJ2-3, is GAGVSQSPRYKVAKRGQDVALRCDPISGHVSLFWYQQALGQGPEFLTYFQNEAQLDKSGLPSDRFFAERPEGSVSTLKIQRTQQEDSAVYLCASSLIITDTQYFGPGTRLTVL.

This chain links TRBV7-2 with TRBJ2-7; D call uncertain. This CDR3 contains 12 residues. V dropped 4 bases and J dropped 4 bases, with 8 bases sitting between them. Germline-derived CDR1 and CDR2 are SGHTA and FQGNSA. The CDR3 protein is CASSSPRYEQYF. The CDR3 bases are TGTGCCAGCAGCTCCCCTAGGTACGAGCAGTACTTC.

This clonotype was picked up a small number of times. This chain joins TRBV12-3 or TRBV12-4 and TRBJ2-6, with D hard to call. V was cut by 4 bases and J by 0 bases, with 7 bases left in between. The CDR3 sequence is 15 residues long. The CDR3 here is CASSYDNSGANVLTF. For the CDR3, the DNA is TGTGCCAGCAGTTATGACAACTCTGGGGCCAACGTCCTGACTTTC.

The table lists this clonotype with a few counts. The chain is built from TRBV2 and TRBJ2-2, with D possibly matching TRBD1 (6 bases). This CDR3 comprises 13 residues. The germline gives CDR1 SNHLY, CDR2 FYNNEI. Trimming removed 7 bases from V and 7 bases from J, with 13 bases in between. CDR3 amino acids: CASTDRLFGELFF. The CDR3 DNA is TGTGCCAGCACCGACAGGTTGTTCGGGGAGCTGTTTTTT. Filled out from reference TRBV2 and TRBJ2-2, the complete variable domain reads EPEVTQTPSHQVTQMGQEVILRCVPISNHLYFYWYRQILGQKVEFLVSFYNNEISEKSEIFDDQFSVERPDGSNFTLKIRSTKLEDSAMYFCASTDRLFGELFFGEGSRLTVL.

J is TRBJ2-1 and V is TRBV20-1; a weak D match, TRBD1 (7 bases). Germline values: CDR1 DFQATT, CDR2 SNEGSKA (reference sequence). With 4 bases removed from V and 7 bases from J, the gap between germline ends came to 20 bases. The CDR3 has 15 residues. Here the CDR3 reads CSATSRGEPGNEQFF. The CDR3 region has the DNA TGCAGTGCTACTTCCAGGGGGGAGCCCGGGAATGAGCAGTTCTTC.

V usage is TRBV29-1 and J usage is TRBJ1-2; D is perhaps TRBD1 (5 bases). Germline V gives CDR1 SQVTM, CDR2 ANQGSEA. CDR3 length: 15 amino acids. Trimming cost V 8 bases and J 0 bases, with 19 bases left between them. The CDR3 sequence is CSFRDVLLANYGYTF. The CDR3 DNA sequence: TGCAGCTTCCGGGACGTCCTCCTGGCTAACTATGGCTACACCTTC. The whole variable domain, remainder taken from reference TRBV29-1 and TRBJ1-2, is SAVISQKPSRDICQRGTSLTIQCQVDSQVTMMFWYRQQPGQSLTLIATANQGSEATYESGFVIDKFPISRPNLTFSTLTVSNMSPEDSSIYLCSFRDVLLANYGYTFGSGTRLTVV.

This clonotype turned up a few times. The rearrangement uses TRBV2 and TRBJ2-1; maybe TRBD1 (6 bases). CDR3 length equals 13 residues. Germline V gene sequence: CDR1 SNHLY, CDR2 FYNNEI. The ends were cut back, 6 bases at V and 3 bases at J, with 9 bases in the middle. The CDR3 reads CASSWTDYNEQFF. CDR3 sequence (DNA): TGTGCCAGCAGCTGGACAGACTACAATGAGCAGTTCTTC.

This chain links TRBV5-1 with TRBJ2-7; D is uncertain. CDR1 is SGHRS, CDR2 YFSETQ, per germline. The CDR3 loop spans 15 amino acids. V shed 0 bases and J shed 0 bases, with 10 bases lying between them. CDR3: CASSLGGLNSYEQYF. The CDR3 nucleotides read TGCGCCAGCAGCTTGGGTGGCCTCAACTCCTACGAGCAGTACTTC. The full variable domain, with the rest looked up from reference TRBV5-1 and TRBJ2-7, is KAGVTQTPRYLIKTRGQQVTLSCSPISGHRSVSWYQQTPGQGLQFLFEYFSETQRNKGNFPGRFSGRQFSNSRSEMNVSTLELGDSALYLCASSLGGLNSYEQYFGPGTRLTVT.

This clonotype was observed a handful of times. The rearrangement links TRBV19 to TRBJ1-3; D unresolved. The CDR3 has 15 residues. CDR1 LNHDA and CDR2 SQIVND come from the germline V gene (reference sequence). Trimming stripped 1 base from V and 0 bases from J, with 7 bases between. The CDR3 reads CASSIAASSGNTIYF. The CDR3 DNA reads TGTGCCAGTAGTATAGCTGCGAGCTCTGGAAACACCATATATTTT.

The rearrangement links TRBV5-6 to TRBJ2-7; no firm D call. The CDR3 contains 12 residues. V gave up 3 bases and J gave up 8 bases, with 12 bases separating them. CDR1 and CDR2 from the germline V gene are SGHDT and YYEEEE. The CDR3 here is CASSYDNLQQYF. Here the CDR3 DNA reads TGTGCCAGCAGCTATGACAACTTGCAGCAGTACTTC.

The chain combines TRBV6-1 with TRBJ2-3; 10 bases match TRBD2. J was trimmed by 0 bases and V by 7 bases; bases with no gene match: 13. The CDR3 is 18 residues long. Germline values: CDR1 MNHNS, CDR2 SASEGT. The CDR3 here is CASIQTASGGRSTDTQYF. DNA for the CDR3: TGTGCCAGCATTCAGACGGCTAGCGGGGGCCGGAGCACAGATACGCAGTATTTT.

In this sample, this clonotype turned up a few times. V gene TRBV10-3 combines with J gene TRBJ1-2; perhaps TRBD1 as D (5 bases). The CDR3 spans 11 residues. Germline V gives CDR1 ENHRY, CDR2 SYGVKD. Trimming cost V 8 bases and J 9 bases, with 13 bases left between them. The CDR3 sequence: CAISGGSSYTF. CDR3 sequence (DNA): TGTGCCATCTCGGGGGGTAGTAGCTACACCTTC.

This clonotype has a count of ten or more. The rearrangement links TRBV18 to TRBJ1-2, with a possible D match to TRBD1 (5 bases). Germline CDR1 and CDR2: KGHSH and LQKENI. The CDR3 totals 15 residues. The germline V and J ends were trimmed by 4 bases and 7 bases, with 19 bases remaining between them. The CDR3 spells CASSQTREISSGYTF. The CDR3 coding sequence is TGTGCCAGCTCACAGACCAGGGAGATCTCCTCTGGCTACACCTTC.

V and J are TRBV5-1 and TRBJ1-1; 7 bases match TRBD1. CDR3 length equals 15 residues. The germline V gene has CDR1 SGHRS and CDR2 YFSETQ. The ends lost 4 bases at V and 4 bases at J; junction bases unmatched: 10. The CDR3 DNA sequence: TGCGCCAGCAGCGAAGGGGGCCGTTATGGCACTGAAGCTTTCTTT. Translation: CASSEGGRYGTEAFF.

There are a few counts of this clonotype. V is TRBV20-1 and J is TRBJ2-3; D remains ambiguous. The V end was cut by 2 bases, the J end by 6 bases, with 6 bases between. CDR1 is DFQATT, CDR2 SNEGSKA, per germline (reference sequence). The CDR3 spans 11 residues. The CDR3 DNA follows: TGCAGTGCTAGAAGTTCGGATACGCAGTATTTT. Translation gives CSARSSDTQYF.

This clonotype has more than one count but fewer than ten. The J gene is TRBJ2-1, the V gene TRBV20-1, with D tentatively TRBD2 (5 bases). V dropped 3 bases and J dropped 6 bases, with 12 bases sitting between them. CDR1 and CDR2 (germline): DFQATT, SNEGSKA (reference sequence). The CDR3 sequence is 13 residues long. The CDR3 loop reads CSASGEGGNEQFF. CDR3 DNA: TGCAGTGCTAGTGGAGAGGGTGGCAATGAGCAGTTCTTC.

The J gene is TRBJ2-5, the V gene TRBV5-1, with D possibly TRBD2 on 6 matching bases. Trimming took off 4 bases at V and 0 bases at J, with 13 bases between the two ends. Looked up from germline, CDR1 is SGHRS and CDR2 is YFSETQ. This CDR3 region has 15 residues. CDR3 in DNA: TGCGCCAGCAGCCTGGGACTGACGTACCAAGAGACCCAGTACTTC. This gives the protein CASSLGLTYQETQYF.

This clonotype was picked up a small number of times. The CDR3 bases are TGTGCCAGCAGTGCATTAAGGGTGGAAAATCAGCCCCAGCATTTT. Its translation is CASSALRVENQPQHF. The chain links TRBV2 to TRBJ1-5, with D hard to call. The CDR3 totals 15 residues. Trimming left V 4 bases short and J 4 bases short, with 14 bases between. Germline V gene lookup returns CDR1 SNHLY and CDR2 FYNNEI.

The V gene is TRBV7-2, the J gene TRBJ2-5; D call uncertain. V lost 2 bases and J lost 3, with 10 bases in between. The germline V gene has CDR1 SGHTA and CDR2 FQGNSA. The CDR3 length is 14 residues. CDR3 residues: CASSLFLHEETQYF. CDR3 bases: TGTGCCAGCAGCTTATTCCTACACGAAGAGACCCAGTACTTC.

The J gene is TRBJ1-2, the V gene TRBV5-6; D may be TRBD1 (6 bases). Germline loops: CDR1 SGHDT, CDR2 YYEEEE. The CDR3 sequence is 14 residues long. V gave up 0 bases and J gave up 8 bases, with 14 bases separating them. CDR3 loop: CASSLAAGASGYTF. The CDR3 region has the DNA TGTGCCAGCAGCTTGGCGGCAGGGGCTAGCGGCTACACCTTC.

The chain combines TRBV12-3 or TRBV12-4 with TRBJ2-7, with 11 bases aligning to TRBD1. Trimming at V came to 8 bases and at J to 7 bases, leaving 4 bases not matched to a gene. This CDR3 has 12 residues. CDR3 nucleotides: TGTGCCAGCGGACAGGGGGCGTGGGAGCAGTACTTC. Protein product: CASGQGAWEQYF.